A single sample gave rise to the 24 T cell receptor beta chains below, sequenced in a study of T-cell memory formation after mild COVID-19 (dated by TCRdb to 2020 to 2023). Libraries were made using 5' RACE. Sequencing took place on an Illumina NovaSeq 6000. TCRdb took the public reads, trimmed them with fastp at Q25, ran MiXCR for clone calling and kept in-frame beta chains. Each record represents a unique CDR3 protein, reported with the most common genes and DNA among its rows. The sample records about 270,000 distinct CDR3 sequences, about 17% of which are singletons. The ten largest clonotypes hold roughly 20% of the sample. Sequenced sample: PBMCs or a T cell subset sorted from them (not recorded which). These receptors came from a man younger than 30 who had mild COVID-19 (a few samples of this study predate the infection). The sample titles of this study are shuffled in the database, so cell type and time point are left out; the donor was told from shared clones.

The table lists this clonotype with a few counts. This chain connects TRBV7-2 to TRBJ2-2; D call uncertain. Trimming took off 3 bases at V and 0 bases at J, with 8 bases between the two ends. The CDR3 contains 15 residues. In germline, CDR1 is SGHTA, CDR2 FQGNSA. The CDR3 DNA reads TGTGCCAGCAGCTTGCAGAGCGCGAACACCGGGGAGCTGTTTTTT. This gives the protein CASSLQSANTGELFF.

This clonotype appeared a few times. For the CDR3, the DNA is TGTGCCAGCAGTGGCTGGGACAGGGTCCACGAGCAGTACTTC. Translated, it gives CASSGWDRVHEQYF. The V call is TRBV7-9, the J call TRBJ2-7; the match to TRBD1 covers 9 bases. The germline gives CDR1 SEHNR, CDR2 FQNEAQ (reference sequence). J lost 5 bases, V lost 6 bases, and 8 bases had no gene match. CDR3 size: 14 residues.

The chain combines TRBV4-3 with TRBJ1-4, with 7 nucleotides matching TRBD1. CDR3 length equals 16 residues. V shed 1 base, J shed 4 bases, and the junction held 6 bases outside the gene matches. Looked up from germline, CDR1 is LGHNA and CDR2 is YSLEER. DNA of the CDR3: TGCGCCAGCAGCCAAGGGTCGGCAGGGGGTAATGAAAAACTGTTTTTT. Encoded protein: CASSQGSAGGNEKLFF.

The chain recombines TRBV12-3 or TRBV12-4 with TRBJ1-3, with TRBD1 matching 8 bases. After removal of 6 bases from V and 2 bases from J, the junction contained 9 bases not matched to a gene. The CDR3 spans 16 residues. The CDR3 DNA follows: TGTGCCAGCAGACAGGGGGGAACCCTCCCTGGAAACACCATATATTTT. Translated, it gives CASRQGGTLPGNTIYF.

The J gene is TRBJ1-5, the V gene TRBV15; D is unclear. Germline values: CDR1 LNHNV, CDR2 YYDKDF (reference sequence). The length of the CDR3 is 14 residues. Trimming took 6 bases from V and 4 from J, leaving 13 bases between them. In DNA form, the CDR3 reads TGTGCCACCAGGAAGGTCGCGGGTAATCAGCCCCAGCATTTT. This codes for CATRKVAGNQPQHF.

Concerning this clonotype itself: One end of the junction is discordant with germline, which a read error may explain. This chain connects TRBV7-2 to TRBJ2-5; 13 nucleotides match TRBD2. Germline CDR1 is SGHTA and CDR2 is FQGNSA. The CDR3 extends over 14 amino acids. The CDR3 sequence: CASSTSGGGENQYF. The DNA for the CDR3 is TGTGCCAGCAGTACTAGCGGGGGGGGCGAGAACCAGTACTTC.

The V and J genes are TRBV7-2 and TRBJ2-7; no clear D. Trimming left V 5 bases short and J 3 bases short, with 11 bases between. CDR3 length: 13 amino acids. Germline V gene data show CDR1 as SGHTA and CDR2 as FQGNSA. The CDR3 DNA follows: TGTGCCAGCAGCCTACAAGTGGACTACGAGCAGTACTTC. It encodes CASSLQVDYEQYF.

This clonotype was counted ten times or more. V gene TRBV6-5 combines with J gene TRBJ2-1; D perhaps matches TRBD2 (6 bases). With 2 bases removed from V and 4 bases from J, the gap between germline ends came to 12 bases. The length of the CDR3 is 15 residues. The germline CDR1 and CDR2 sequences are MNHEY and SVGAGI. CDR3 nucleotide sequence: TGTGCCAGCAGTTACGAGTCTGGAGGGTACAATGAGCAGTTCTTC. It specifies CASSYESGGYNEQFF.

This clonotype was counted a few times. DNA of the CDR3: TGCGCCAGCAGCCAACGGGGATTGGGCACCGGGGAGCTGTTTTTT. Amino acids: CASSQRGLGTGELFF. V gene TRBV4-1 combines with J gene TRBJ2-2; possible D gene TRBD2, 5 bases. CDR1 and CDR2 from the germline V gene are MGHRA and YSYEKL. This CDR3 has 15 amino acids. The V and J ends lost 2 bases and 4 bases respectively, with 11 bases between them.

The rearrangement links TRBV7-9 to TRBJ2-3; possibly TRBD2 for D (5 bases). This CDR3 has 16 residues. V lost 7 bases to trimming and J lost 0 bases, with 17 bases between them. Per germline, CDR1 SEHNR and CDR2 FQNEAQ (reference sequence). CDR3 residues: CASTPSRTTSTDTQYF. For the CDR3, the DNA is TGTGCCAGCACGCCTAGCAGGACCACTAGCACAGATACGCAGTATTTT.

On this clonotype itself: A junction boundary mismatches the germline segment, possibly from a read error. The J gene is TRBJ2-7, the V gene TRBV6-5; 9 bases are shared with TRBD1. Germline lookup yields CDR1 MNHEY and CDR2 SVGAGI. The CDR3 runs 15 residues. CDR3 sequence reads: CASRRSGQGTYEQHF. The CDR3, as DNA: TGTGCCAGCAGGAGATCCGGACAGGGGACCTACGAGCAGCACTTC.

This chain joins TRBV7-9 and TRBJ2-5; 13 bases are a match to TRBD2. The V and J ends lost 5 bases and 5 bases, in that order; junction bases with no gene match: 5. Per the germline V gene, CDR1 is SEHNR and CDR2 is FQNEAQ (reference sequence). CDR3 length: 15 residues. The CDR3 DNA reads as TGTGCCAGCAGCGCCCCGGGACTAGCGGGGGAGACCCAGTACTTC. It yields the protein CASSAPGLAGETQYF.

In this sample, this clonotype turned up many times. This chain connects TRBV11-2 to TRBJ2-1, with TRBD1 matching 7 bases. The junction had 9 bases not matched to a gene; V was cut back by 5 bases and J by 2 bases. Germline assignment: CDR1 SGHAT and CDR2 FQNNGV. This CDR3 contains 16 residues. The CDR3 region has the DNA TGTGCCAGCAGCCTCACGCGACAGGGTACCTACAATGAGCAGTTCTTC. Translation: CASSLTRQGTYNEQFF.

This chain links TRBV6-5 with TRBJ2-3; 16 nucleotides align to TRBD2. The germline V gene encodes CDR1 MNHEY and CDR2 SVGAGI. Losses at the gene ends were 6 bases for V and 6 bases for J; bases not matched to a gene: 9. This CDR3 region has 17 residues. The CDR3 DNA follows: TGTGCCAGCAGGTCCCGGGGACTAGCGGGGGGGAGGGATACGCAGTATTTT. Its protein product is CASRSRGLAGGRDTQYF.

The chain links TRBV10-3 to TRBJ2-7, with 8 bases fitting TRBD1. J gave up 4 bases and V 5 bases, and 4 bases lay outside the gene matches. The CDR3 covers 13 residues. Germline V gene lookup returns CDR1 ENHRY and CDR2 SYGVKD. The CDR3 nucleotides read TGTGCCATCAGTCCGACAGGGGAATACGAGCAGTACGTC. This encodes CAISPTGEYEQYV.

This chain joins TRBV7-2 and TRBJ1-5; D is unresolved. Germline V gene sequence: CDR1 SGHTA, CDR2 FQGNSA. This CDR3 has 15 residues. Trimming took 2 bases from V and 0 from J, leaving 8 bases between them. CDR3 amino acids: CASSLRRDSNQPQHF. In DNA, the CDR3 is TGTGCCAGCAGCTTACGGAGGGATAGCAATCAGCCCCAGCATTTT.

V usage is TRBV7-9 and J usage is TRBJ2-3; 10 bases fit TRBD2. Germline trimming cut 4 bases from V and 6 bases from J; bases unmatched to any gene: 10. Germline assignment: CDR1 SEHNR and CDR2 FQNEAQ (reference sequence). CDR3 length: 16 amino acids. CDR3 DNA sequence: TGTGCCAGCAGCTCCCGTTTCGTAGCGGGGGGCGATACGCAGTATTTT. Residues: CASSSRFVAGGDTQYF.

This clonotype occurred a few times. The rearrangement uses TRBV28 and TRBJ1-4; D remains unclear. The V and J ends lost 4 bases and 0 bases respectively, with 9 bases between them. The germline V gene has CDR1 MDHEN and CDR2 SYDVKM. This CDR3 spans 15 amino acids. In DNA form, the CDR3 reads TGTGCCAGCAGTTACTTCGGGGCAACTAATGAAAAACTGTTTTTT. This codes for CASSYFGATNEKLFF. The complete variable domain, with remaining parts taken from reference TRBV28 and TRBJ1-4, reads DVKVTQSSRYLVKRTGEKVFLECVQDMDHENMFWYRQDPGLGLRLIYFSYDVKMKEKGDIPEGYSVSREKKERFSLILESASTNQTSMYLCASSYFGATNEKLFFGSGTQLSVL.

In this sample, this clonotype turned up a few times. V and J are TRBV27 and TRBJ1-2; D gene uncertain. With 7 bases removed from V and 8 bases from J, the gap between germline ends came to 17 bases. This CDR3 spans 13 amino acids. Looked up from germline, CDR1 is MNHEY and CDR2 is SMNVEV (reference sequence). CDR3 DNA: TGTGCCAGCAAAAAGCCGGAGGTCGGGGGCTACACCTTC. This codes for CASKKPEVGGYTF.

This clonotype came up a few times. V is TRBV10-3 and J is TRBJ2-6, with 8 bases that match TRBD1. The CDR3 is made up of 16 amino acids. The germline V gene encodes CDR1 ENHRY and CDR2 SYGVKD. The ends lost 3 bases at V and 2 bases at J; junction bases unmatched: 3. CDR3 DNA sequence: TGTGCCATCAGTGACTCAGGGGGCGCTGGGGCCAACGTCCTGACTTTC. It is translated as CAISDSGGAGANVLTF.

In its sample, this clonotype was seen a few times. CDR3 DNA: TGCGCCAGCAGCCAGGAGACAGGGAGATACGGTACGCAGTATTTT. The encoded protein is CASSQETGRYGTQYF. This chain connects TRBV4-1 to TRBJ2-3; 7 bases are shared with TRBD1. This CDR3 spans 15 amino acids. Trimming at V came to 3 bases and at J to 8 bases, leaving 11 bases not matched to a gene. Germline CDR1 is MGHRA and CDR2 is YSYEKL.

The rearrangement joins TRBV7-2 to TRBJ1-5; D is ambiguous. The ends were cut back, 5 bases at V and 0 bases at J, with 11 bases in the middle. Looked up from germline, CDR1 is SGHTA and CDR2 is FQGNSA. The length of the CDR3 is 15 residues. CDR3 DNA: TGTGCCAGCAGCCTCGACGATTATAGCAATCAGCCCCAGCATTTT. Translation: CASSLDDYSNQPQHF.

J is TRBJ2-7 and V is TRBV28; tentative D call: TRBD1 (6 bases). Deletions cut 4 bases from V and 6 bases from J, with 19 bases between. Germline CDR1 and CDR2: MDHEN and SYDVKM. CDR3 length: 15 amino acids. CDR3 in amino acids: CASSSLTDRLPEQYV. The CDR3 DNA reads TGTGCCAGCAGTTCCCTGACTGACAGGCTCCCCGAGCAGTACGTC.

The gene calls are TRBV5-1 and TRBJ1-1, with D maybe TRBD1 (6 bases). The V gene lost 4 bases and the J gene lost 3 bases, with 16 bases spanning the gap. In germline, CDR1 is SGHRS, CDR2 YFSETQ. CDR3 length equals 15 residues. CDR3 region: CASSTSRRGDTEAFF. The DNA of the CDR3 is TGCGCCAGCAGCACCTCGAGAAGGGGGGACACTGAAGCTTTCTTT. Complete variable domain (other parts from reference TRBV5-1 and TRBJ1-1): KAGVTQTPRYLIKTRGQQVTLSCSPISGHRSVSWYQQTPGQGLQFLFEYFSETQRNKGNFPGRFSGRQFSNSRSEMNVSTLELGDSALYLCASSTSRRGDTEAFFGQGTRLTVV.